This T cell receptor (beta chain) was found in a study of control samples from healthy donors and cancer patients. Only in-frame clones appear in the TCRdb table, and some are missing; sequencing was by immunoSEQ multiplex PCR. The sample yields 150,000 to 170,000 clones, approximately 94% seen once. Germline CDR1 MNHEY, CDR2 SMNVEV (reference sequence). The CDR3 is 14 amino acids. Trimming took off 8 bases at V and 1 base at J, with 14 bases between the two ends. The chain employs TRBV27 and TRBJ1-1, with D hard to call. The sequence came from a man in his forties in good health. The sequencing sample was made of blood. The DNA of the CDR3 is TGTGCCAGCCGTACGGCAGGATCGAACACTGAAGCTTTCTTT. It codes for CASRTAGSNTEAFF.